Detailed here is one TCR beta chain. The entry originates in a study of blood T cell repertoires in COVID-19. Clones were sequenced by immunoSEQ multiplex PCR, and TCRdb holds only the in-frame ones, with some missing. The sample carries 180,000 or so clones, over 80% recorded once. The CDR3 loop spans 14 amino acids. The V and J ends lost 5 bases and 6 bases, in that order; junction bases with no gene match: 6. In germline, CDR1 is SGHAT, CDR2 FQDESV (reference sequence). The chain carries TRBV11-1 and TRBJ2-2, with 7 bases that match TRBD2. The specimen sequenced was peripheral blood. The TCR was taken from an older woman with acute or convalescent COVID-19. The CDR3 DNA sequence: TGTGCCAGCAGCGGCCGGACTAGGCCCGGGGAGCTGTTTTTT. This codes for CASSGRTRPGELFF.